Below, 23 T cell receptor beta chains from the same sample are listed, as sequenced in a study of CD8+ T cells in alopecia areata. Treatment here: oral pan-JAK inhibitor, 5-10 mg twice daily. Once RNA had been extracted, it was reverse transcribed into cDNA to act as the sequencing template. Generated by immunoSEQ multiplex PCR, the TCRdb table keeps only in-frame clones and is missing some. This table has 100,000 or so clones, almost 60% appearing once. This specimen consisted of CD8+ T cells sorted from blood, obtained at roughly week 58, from a patient treated with tofacitinib. The receptor set was obtained from a human donor with alopecia areata.

This clone occurred a few times. The V and J genes are TRBV6-5 and TRBJ1-1; a possible D gene is TRBD1 (6 bases). Deletions cut 3 bases from V and 6 bases from J, with 8 bases between. Germline V gene sequence: CDR1 MNHEY, CDR2 SVGAGI. The CDR3 is 12 residues long. The CDR3 loop is CASSYDRSEAFF. The CDR3 DNA reads TGTGCCAGCAGTTATGACAGGTCTGAAGCTTTCTTT.

The rearrangement joins TRBV5-6 to TRBJ2-1; 7 nucleotides line up with TRBD1. CDR3 length: 16 amino acids. The V segment lost 4 bases and the J segment 0 bases; nucleotides outside the gene matches: 7. The germline V gene encodes CDR1 SGHDT and CDR2 YYEEEE. CDR3 region: CASSTSTGPSYNEQFF. CDR3 nucleotides: TGTGCCAGCAGCACTTCGACAGGGCCCTCCTACAATGAGCAGTTCTTC. The variable domain in full, with the rest retrieved from reference TRBV5-6 and TRBJ2-1, is DAGVTQSPTHLIKTRGQQVTLRCSPKSGHDTVSWYQQALGQGPQFIFQYYEEEERQRGNFPDRFSGHQFPNYSSELNVNALLLGDSALYLCASSTSTGPSYNEQFFGPGTRLTVL.

This clone was counted only a few times. The CDR3: CASSPGDRGAVETQYF. CDR3 nucleotides: TGCGCCAGCAGCCCGGGGGACAGGGGTGCCGTGGAGACCCAGTACTTC. This chain joins TRBV5-1 and TRBJ2-5; TRBD1 agrees at 10 bases. Germline CDR1 SGHRS, CDR2 YFSETQ. V lost 4 bases, J lost 5 bases, and 11 bases stayed unmatched. The CDR3 loop spans 16 amino acids.

This clone came up a few times. This chain links TRBV30 with TRBJ1-2, with D maybe TRBD1 (6 bases). Germline CDR1 GTSNPN, CDR2 SVGIG (reference sequence). This CDR3 contains 14 residues. V lost 0 bases and J 5 bases, leaving 13 bases between the germline ends. CDR3 amino acids: CAWSVLQGGYGYTF. In DNA form, the CDR3 reads TGTGCCTGGAGTGTACTACAGGGAGGGTATGGCTACACCTTC.

V gene TRBV12-5 combines with J gene TRBJ2-7; a weak D match, TRBD1 (5 bases). V was clipped by 2 bases and J by 5 bases, with 13 bases between them. Germline CDR1 LGHNT, CDR2 FRNRAP. The CDR3 has 14 amino acids. CDR3 sequence: CASGLSGRVNEQYF. Here the CDR3 DNA reads TGTGCTAGTGGTTTGTCGGGCAGGGTTAACGAGCAGTACTTC.

V is TRBV9 and J is TRBJ2-3; D gene ambiguous. Germline values: CDR1 SGDLS, CDR2 YYNGEE. This CDR3 region has 14 residues. The V gene lost 0 bases and the J gene lost 2 bases, with 7 bases spanning the gap. In nucleotides, the CDR3 is TGTGCCAGCAGCGTAGAGGGCACCACAGATACGCAGTATTTT. It encodes CASSVEGTTDTQYF.

The rearrangement joins TRBV9 to TRBJ2-3; 7 bases agree with TRBD2. V trimming: 0 bases; J trimming: 1 base; junction bases outside the gene matches: 2. The germline gives CDR1 SGDLS, CDR2 YYNGEE. The CDR3 consists of 15 residues. The chain's CDR3 is CASSVGSGGTDTQYF. The DNA for the CDR3 is TGTGCCAGCAGCGTAGGCAGCGGGGGCACAGATACGCAGTATTTT.

The rearrangement joins TRBV7-9 to TRBJ1-1; 8 nucleotides match TRBD1. This CDR3 region has 13 residues. Germline CDR1 SEHNR, CDR2 FQNEAQ (reference sequence). V gave up 6 bases and J gave up 11 bases; unmatched junction bases: 11. The CDR3 here is CASSSQQGEIAFF. The DNA of the CDR3 is TGTGCCAGCAGTTCCCAACAGGGGGAAATCGCTTTCTTT. Using reference TRBV7-9 and TRBJ1-1 for the parts outside the CDR3, the full variable domain is DTGVSQNPRHKITKRGQNVTFRCDPISEHNRLYWYRQTLGQGPEFLTYFQNEAQLEKSRLLSDRFSAERPKGSFSTLEIQRTEQGDSAMYLCASSSQQGEIAFFGQGTRLTVV.

The rearrangement uses TRBV27 and TRBJ1-4; the match to TRBD1 covers 7 bases. V dropped 6 bases and J dropped 6; count of bases not matched to a gene: 7. Germline CDR1 and CDR2: MNHEY and SMNVEV (reference sequence). This CDR3 spans 14 amino acids. DNA of the CDR3: TGTGCCAGCAGCAAACTCGGGACAGATGAAAAACTGTTTTTT. Translated: CASSKLGTDEKLFF.

The genes are TRBV30 and TRBJ2-7, with 10 nucleotides matching TRBD2. The CDR3 is 14 residues long. Looked up from germline, CDR1 is GTSNPN and CDR2 is SVGIG (reference sequence). V shed 4 bases, J shed 3 bases, and the junction held 6 bases outside the gene matches. The DNA for the CDR3 is TGTGCCTGGATCCCTAGCGGGGGAGGCTACGAGCAGTACTTC. As protein: CAWIPSGGGYEQYF.

The chain couples TRBV29-1 to TRBJ2-7; TRBD2 might be the D (5 bases). The CDR3 contains 11 residues. The germline V and J ends were trimmed by 6 bases and 6 bases, with 12 bases remaining between them. The V gene's germline CDR1 is SQVTM and CDR2 ANQGSEA. CDR3 coding DNA: TGCAGCGTCCAAGAGGGTGGCGAGCAGTACTTC. Translating it yields CSVQEGGEQYF.

This clone turned up a few times. This sequence joins TRBV19 and TRBJ1-3; no firm D call. Germline CDR1 LNHDA, CDR2 SQIVND (reference sequence). The V and J ends lost 0 bases and 0 bases respectively, with 6 bases between them. This CDR3 region has 15 residues. Here the CDR3 reads CASSIDGSSGNTIYF. The CDR3 region has the DNA TGTGCCAGTAGTATAGATGGGAGCTCTGGAAACACCATATATTTT.

V and J are TRBV15 and TRBJ2-1; 7 nucleotides agree with TRBD1. The CDR3 runs to 14 residues. The germline gives CDR1 LNHNV, CDR2 YYDKDF (reference sequence). The V gene end was trimmed by 5 bases and the J gene end by 7 bases; junction bases not matched to a gene: 8. Here the CDR3 DNA reads TGTGCCACCAGCGATATACAGGGGCGAAATGAGCAGTTCTTC. Translation: CATSDIQGRNEQFF.

The chain carries TRBV27 and TRBJ1-4, with D uncertain. Germline V gene lookup returns CDR1 MNHEY and CDR2 SMNVEV (reference sequence). The CDR3 totals 13 residues. V lost 3 bases to trimming and J lost 8 bases, with 10 bases between them. CDR3 protein: CASSLFVEEKLFF. The CDR3 region has the DNA TGTGCCAGCAGTTTGTTCGTGGAGGAAAAACTGTTTTTT.

This clone was seen a handful of times. The CDR3 nucleotides are TGTGCCAGCAGCTTGTCTCAAACAGATACGCAGTATTTT. Translating gives CASSLSQTDTQYF. The genes are TRBV5-6 and TRBJ2-3, with no clear D. Germline V gene sequence: CDR1 SGHDT, CDR2 YYEEEE. The CDR3 runs to 13 residues. Trimming pared 1 base from V and 3 bases from J, leaving 6 bases between.

The genes are TRBV27 and TRBJ2-7; possibly TRBD2 for D (5 bases). The CDR3 loop spans 13 amino acids. Trimming shortened V by 5 bases and J by 0 bases, and 8 bases separated the two germline ends. Germline V gives CDR1 MNHEY, CDR2 SMNVEV (reference sequence). The DNA of the CDR3 is TGTGCCAGCAGTACGGGGATCTCCTACGAGCAGTACTTC. This encodes CASSTGISYEQYF.

This chain links TRBV5-6 with TRBJ2-7; TRBD1 matches 12 bases. The CDR3 spans 14 residues. Trimming removed 6 bases from V and 7 bases from J; junction bases left unmatched: 8. Germline V gene lookup returns CDR1 SGHDT and CDR2 YYEEEE. In DNA form, the CDR3 reads TGTGCCAGCACCCCGGGACAGGGGGCGTGGGAGCAGTACTTC. This encodes CASTPGQGAWEQYF.

This rearrangement joins TRBV21-1 to TRBJ2-7; the table's D call TRBD2 went unverified against the DNA. TRBV21-1 is a pseudogene. This CDR3 spans 16 amino acids. In DNA, the CDR3 is TGTGCCAGCAGCAAAGTGACTCGGGGGATCCCCTACGAGCAGTACTTC. It translates to CASSKVTRGIPYEQYF.

V gene TRBV27 combines with J gene TRBJ2-7; D remains ambiguous. Trimming left V 3 bases short and J 2 bases short, with 8 bases between. CDR3 length: 13 residues. Germline V CDR1 and CDR2: MNHEY, SMNVEV (reference sequence). As DNA, the CDR3 is TGTGCCAGCAGTTTCGGTGTAACCTACGAGCAGTACTTC. This codes for CASSFGVTYEQYF.

The genes are TRBV5-6 and TRBJ1-5, with D perhaps matching TRBD1 (5 bases). This CDR3 spans 14 amino acids. Trimming pared 2 bases from V and 3 bases from J, leaving 9 bases between. Germline V CDR1 and CDR2: SGHDT, YYEEEE. CDR3 bases: TGTGCCAGCAGCTTCCAGGGTACCAATCAGCCCCAGCATTTT. This codes for CASSFQGTNQPQHF.

The chain uses TRBV19 and TRBJ2-7; possibly TRBD1 for D (6 bases). The CDR3 has 14 residues. Germline CDR1 LNHDA, CDR2 SQIVND (reference sequence). Trimming removed 5 bases from V and 3 bases from J, with 14 bases in between. CDR3: CASSATGFRYEQYF. CDR3 in DNA: TGTGCCAGTAGTGCCACAGGGTTCCGCTACGAGCAGTACTTC.

This clone has a handful of counts. J is TRBJ1-5 and V is TRBV29-1; tentative D call: TRBD1 (5 bases). Trimming removed 6 bases from V and 3 bases from J, with 12 bases in between. Germline V gene sequence: CDR1 SQVTM, CDR2 ANQGSEA. The CDR3 is made up of 13 amino acids. The CDR3 loop is CSVLTAFNQPQHF. For the CDR3, the DNA is TGCAGCGTGCTGACAGCTTTCAATCAGCCCCAGCATTTT. Full variable domain (remainder filled in from reference TRBV29-1 and TRBJ1-5): SAVISQKPSRDICQRGTSLTIQCQVDSQVTMMFWYRQQPGQSLTLIATANQGSEATYESGFVIDKFPISRPNLTFSTLTVSNMSPEDSSIYLCSVLTAFNQPQHFGDGTRLSIL.

This chain uses TRBV6-5 with TRBJ2-3; no clear D gene. The germline V and J ends were trimmed by 1 base and 1 base, with 9 bases remaining between them. The CDR3 has 15 residues. Germline loops: CDR1 MNHEY, CDR2 SVGAGI. DNA for the CDR3: TGTGCCAGCAGTTACTTCCCGGGCGGCACAGATACGCAGTATTTT. Encoded protein: CASSYFPGGTDTQYF.